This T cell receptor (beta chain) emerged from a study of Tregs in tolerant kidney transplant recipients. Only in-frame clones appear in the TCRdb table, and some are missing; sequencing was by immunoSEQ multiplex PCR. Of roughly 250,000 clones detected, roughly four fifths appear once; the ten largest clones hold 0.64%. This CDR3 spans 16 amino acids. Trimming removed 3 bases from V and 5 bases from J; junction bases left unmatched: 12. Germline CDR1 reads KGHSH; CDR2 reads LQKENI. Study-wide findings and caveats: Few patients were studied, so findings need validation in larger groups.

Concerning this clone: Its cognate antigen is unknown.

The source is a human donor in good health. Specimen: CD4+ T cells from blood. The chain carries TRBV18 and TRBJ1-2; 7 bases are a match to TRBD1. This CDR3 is CASSPLDRPSGYGYTF. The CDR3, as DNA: TGTGCCAGCTCACCCCTGGACAGGCCGAGTGGGTATGGCTACACCTTC.